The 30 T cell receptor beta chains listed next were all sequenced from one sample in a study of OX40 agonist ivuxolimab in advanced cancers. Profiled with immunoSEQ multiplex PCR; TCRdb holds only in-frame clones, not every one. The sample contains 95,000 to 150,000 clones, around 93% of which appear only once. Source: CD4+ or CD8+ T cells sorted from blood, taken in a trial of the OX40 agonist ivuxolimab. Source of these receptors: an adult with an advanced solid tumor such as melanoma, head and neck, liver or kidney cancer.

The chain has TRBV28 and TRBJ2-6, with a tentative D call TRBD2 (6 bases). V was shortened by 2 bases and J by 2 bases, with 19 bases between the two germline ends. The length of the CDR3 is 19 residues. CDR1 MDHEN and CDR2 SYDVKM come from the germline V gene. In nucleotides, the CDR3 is TGTGCCAGCAGTTTACGTGGAGGGTATATGGCTCCTGGGGCCAACGTCCTGACTTTC. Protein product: CASSLRGGYMAPGANVLTF.

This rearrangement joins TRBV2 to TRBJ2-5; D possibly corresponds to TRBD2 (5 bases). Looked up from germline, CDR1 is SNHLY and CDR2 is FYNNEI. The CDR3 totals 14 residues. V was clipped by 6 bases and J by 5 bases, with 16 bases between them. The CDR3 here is CASSGPGKPETQYF. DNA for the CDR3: TGTGCCAGCAGCGGTCCGGGGAAGCCGGAGACCCAGTACTTC.

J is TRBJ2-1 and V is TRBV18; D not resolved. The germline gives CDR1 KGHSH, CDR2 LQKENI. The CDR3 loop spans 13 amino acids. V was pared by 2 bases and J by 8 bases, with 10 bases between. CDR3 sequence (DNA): TGTGCCAGCTCACCAGGCATGAATTATGAGCAGTTCTTC. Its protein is CASSPGMNYEQFF.

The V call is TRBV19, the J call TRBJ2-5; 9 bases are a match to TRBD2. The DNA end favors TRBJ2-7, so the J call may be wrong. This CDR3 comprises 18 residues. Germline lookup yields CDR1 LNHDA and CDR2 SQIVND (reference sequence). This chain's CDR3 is CASSKGAAGGRVAYEQYF. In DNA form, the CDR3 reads TGTGCCAGTAGTAAAGGAGCAGCCGGCGGGAGGGTCGCCTACGAGCAGTACTTC.

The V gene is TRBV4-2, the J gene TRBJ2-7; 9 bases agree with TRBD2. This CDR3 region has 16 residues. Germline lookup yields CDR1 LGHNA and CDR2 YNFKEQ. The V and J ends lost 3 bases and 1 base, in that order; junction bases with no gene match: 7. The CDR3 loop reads CASSQGSGSVSYEQYF. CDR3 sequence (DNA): TGTGCCAGCAGCCAGGGTAGCGGGAGCGTTTCCTACGAGCAGTACTTC.

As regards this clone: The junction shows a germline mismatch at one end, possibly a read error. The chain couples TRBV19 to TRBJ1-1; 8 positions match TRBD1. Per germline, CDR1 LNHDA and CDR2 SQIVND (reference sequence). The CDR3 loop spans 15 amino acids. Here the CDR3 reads CASKGTGEVNAEAFF. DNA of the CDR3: TGTGCCAGTAAGGGGACAGGAGAGGTGAACGCTGAAGCTTTCTTT.

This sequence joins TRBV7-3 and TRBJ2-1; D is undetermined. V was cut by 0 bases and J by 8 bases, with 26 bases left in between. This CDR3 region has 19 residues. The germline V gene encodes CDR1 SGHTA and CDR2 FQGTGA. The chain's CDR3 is CASSLTRLTDPGYGHEQFF. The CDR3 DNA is TGTGCCAGCAGCTTAACGCGTTTGACGGACCCTGGGTACGGTCATGAGCAGTTCTTC.

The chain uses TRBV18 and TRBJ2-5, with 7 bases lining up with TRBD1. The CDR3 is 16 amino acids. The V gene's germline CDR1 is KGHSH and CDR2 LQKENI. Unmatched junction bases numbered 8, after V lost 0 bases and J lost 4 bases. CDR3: CASSPPWNRGSETQYF. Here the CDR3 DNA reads TGTGCCAGCTCACCACCGTGGAACAGGGGATCAGAGACCCAGTACTTC.

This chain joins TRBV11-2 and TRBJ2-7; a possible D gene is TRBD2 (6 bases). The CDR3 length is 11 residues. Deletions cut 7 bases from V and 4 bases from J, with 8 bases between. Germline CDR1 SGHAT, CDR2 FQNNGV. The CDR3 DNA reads TGTGCCAGCAAGGCGGGGTACGAGCAGTACTTC. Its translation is CASKAGYEQYF.

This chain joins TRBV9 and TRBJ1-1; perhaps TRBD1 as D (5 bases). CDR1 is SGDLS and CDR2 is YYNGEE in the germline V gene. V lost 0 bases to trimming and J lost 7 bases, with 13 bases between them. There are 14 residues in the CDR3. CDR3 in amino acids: CASSVVDSQGEAFF. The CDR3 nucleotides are TGTGCCAGCAGCGTAGTGGACTCCCAGGGTGAAGCTTTCTTT.

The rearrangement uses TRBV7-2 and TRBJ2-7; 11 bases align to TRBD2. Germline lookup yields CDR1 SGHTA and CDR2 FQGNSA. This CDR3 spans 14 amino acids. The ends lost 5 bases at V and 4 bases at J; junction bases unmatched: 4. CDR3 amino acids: CASSTRTSGYEQYF. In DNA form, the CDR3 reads TGTGCCAGCAGCACTCGGACTAGCGGGTACGAGCAGTACTTC.

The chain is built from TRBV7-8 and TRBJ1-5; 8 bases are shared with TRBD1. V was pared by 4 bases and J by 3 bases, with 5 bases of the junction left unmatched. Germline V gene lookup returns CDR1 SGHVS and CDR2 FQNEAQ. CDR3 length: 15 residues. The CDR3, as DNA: TGTGCCAGCAGCTCAGACAGGGGTTTCAATCAGCCCCAGCATTTT. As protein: CASSSDRGFNQPQHF.

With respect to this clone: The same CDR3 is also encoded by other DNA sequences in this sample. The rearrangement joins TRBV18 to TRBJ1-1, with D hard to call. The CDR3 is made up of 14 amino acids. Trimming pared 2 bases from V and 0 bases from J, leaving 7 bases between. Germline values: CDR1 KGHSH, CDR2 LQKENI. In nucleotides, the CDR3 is TGTGCCAGCTCACCAGGGCAGCTGAACACTGAAGCTTTCTTT. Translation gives CASSPGQLNTEAFF. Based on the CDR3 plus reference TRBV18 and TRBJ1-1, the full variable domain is NAGVMQNPRHLVRRRGQEARLRCSPMKGHSHVYWYRQLPEEGLKFMVYLQKENIIDESGMPKERFSAEFPKEGPSILRIQQVVRGDSAAYFCASSPGQLNTEAFFGQGTRLTVV.

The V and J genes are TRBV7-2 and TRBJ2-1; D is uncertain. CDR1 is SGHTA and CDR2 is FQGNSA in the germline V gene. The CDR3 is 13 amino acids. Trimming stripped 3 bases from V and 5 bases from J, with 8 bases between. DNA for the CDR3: TGTGCCAGCAGCTTCCCTAGACACAATGAGCAGTTCTTC. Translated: CASSFPRHNEQFF.

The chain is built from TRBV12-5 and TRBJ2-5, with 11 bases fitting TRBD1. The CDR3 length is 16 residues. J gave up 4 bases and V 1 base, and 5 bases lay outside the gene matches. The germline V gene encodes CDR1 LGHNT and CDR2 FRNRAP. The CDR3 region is CASGLAWTGGGETQYF. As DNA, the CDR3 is TGTGCTAGTGGTTTGGCCTGGACAGGGGGCGGAGAGACCCAGTACTTC.

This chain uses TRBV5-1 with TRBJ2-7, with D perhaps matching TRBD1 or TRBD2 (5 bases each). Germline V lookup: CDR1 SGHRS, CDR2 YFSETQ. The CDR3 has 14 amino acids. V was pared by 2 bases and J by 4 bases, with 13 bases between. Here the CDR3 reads CASSLYGREYEQYF. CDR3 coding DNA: TGCGCCAGCAGCTTATACGGCAGGGAGTACGAGCAGTACTTC. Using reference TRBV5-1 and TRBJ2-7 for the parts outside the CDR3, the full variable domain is KAGVTQTPRYLIKTRGQQVTLSCSPISGHRSVSWYQQTPGQGLQFLFEYFSETQRNKGNFPGRFSGRQFSNSRSEMNVSTLELGDSALYLCASSLYGREYEQYFGPGTRLTVT.

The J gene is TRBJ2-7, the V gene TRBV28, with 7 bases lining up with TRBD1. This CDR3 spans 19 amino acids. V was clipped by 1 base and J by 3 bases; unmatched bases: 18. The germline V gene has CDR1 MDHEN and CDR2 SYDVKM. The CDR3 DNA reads TGTGCCAGCAGTTTATTCCCCGGGATACAGGGGACAGAAAGCTACGAGCAGTACTTC. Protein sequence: CASSLFPGIQGTESYEQYF.

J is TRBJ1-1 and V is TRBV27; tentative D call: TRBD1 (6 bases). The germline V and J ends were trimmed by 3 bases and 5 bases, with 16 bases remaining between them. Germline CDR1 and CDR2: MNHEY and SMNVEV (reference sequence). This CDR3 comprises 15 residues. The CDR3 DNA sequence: TGTGCCAGCAGTTTCGGGGGTCTAGGGGGGACTGAAGCTTTCTTT. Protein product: CASSFGGLGGTEAFF.

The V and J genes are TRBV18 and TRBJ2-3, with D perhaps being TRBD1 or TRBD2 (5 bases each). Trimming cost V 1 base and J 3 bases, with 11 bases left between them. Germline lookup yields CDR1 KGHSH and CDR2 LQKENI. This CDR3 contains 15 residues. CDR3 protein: CASSPLRGGTDTQYF. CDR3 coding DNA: TGTGCCAGCTCACCACTTAGGGGCGGGACAGATACGCAGTATTTT.

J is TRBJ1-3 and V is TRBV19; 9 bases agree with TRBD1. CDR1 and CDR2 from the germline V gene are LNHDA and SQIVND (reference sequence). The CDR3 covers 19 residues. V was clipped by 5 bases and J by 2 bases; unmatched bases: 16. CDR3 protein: CASSPNPPSTGGPGNTIYF. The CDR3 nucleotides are TGTGCCAGTAGTCCGAACCCCCCTTCTACAGGGGGCCCTGGAAACACCATATATTTT.

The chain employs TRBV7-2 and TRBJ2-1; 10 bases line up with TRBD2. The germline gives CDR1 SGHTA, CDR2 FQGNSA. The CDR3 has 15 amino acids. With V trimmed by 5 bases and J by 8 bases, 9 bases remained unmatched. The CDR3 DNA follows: TGTGCCAGCAGCACCCGGCTAGCGGGAGACTATGAGCAGTTCTTC. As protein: CASSTRLAGDYEQFF.

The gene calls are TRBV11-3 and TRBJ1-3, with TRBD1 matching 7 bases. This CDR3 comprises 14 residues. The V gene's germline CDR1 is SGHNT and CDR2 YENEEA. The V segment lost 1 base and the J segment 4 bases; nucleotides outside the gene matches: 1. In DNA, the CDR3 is TGTGCCAGCAGCTTAGGGACAGGAGGAAACACCATATATTTT. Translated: CASSLGTGGNTIYF.

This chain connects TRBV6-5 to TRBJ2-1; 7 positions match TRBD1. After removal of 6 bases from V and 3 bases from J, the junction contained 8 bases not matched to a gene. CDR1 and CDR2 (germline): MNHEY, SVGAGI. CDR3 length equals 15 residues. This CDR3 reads CASRYLTGNYNEQFF. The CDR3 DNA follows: TGTGCCAGCAGGTATCTGACAGGGAACTACAATGAGCAGTTCTTC.

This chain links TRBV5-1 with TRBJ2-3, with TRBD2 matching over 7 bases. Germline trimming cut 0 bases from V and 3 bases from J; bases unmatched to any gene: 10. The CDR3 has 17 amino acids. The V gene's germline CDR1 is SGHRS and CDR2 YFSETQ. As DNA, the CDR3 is TGCGCCAGCAGCTTGGGGATAGGAGGGAGGGGAACAGATACGCAGTATTTT. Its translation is CASSLGIGGRGTDTQYF.

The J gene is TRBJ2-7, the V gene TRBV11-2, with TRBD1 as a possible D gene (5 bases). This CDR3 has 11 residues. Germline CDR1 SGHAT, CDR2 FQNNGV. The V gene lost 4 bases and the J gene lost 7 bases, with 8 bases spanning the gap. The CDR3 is CASSSKGEQYF. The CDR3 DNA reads TGTGCCAGCAGCTCCAAGGGGGAGCAGTACTTC.

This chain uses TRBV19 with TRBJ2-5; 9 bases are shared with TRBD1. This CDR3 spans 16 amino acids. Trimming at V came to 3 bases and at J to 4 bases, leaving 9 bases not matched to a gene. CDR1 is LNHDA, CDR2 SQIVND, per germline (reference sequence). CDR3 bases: TGTGCCAGTAGTATTCGACCGACAGGGGGGTTAGAGACCCAGTACTTC. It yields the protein CASSIRPTGGLETQYF. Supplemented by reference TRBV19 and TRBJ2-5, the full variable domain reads DGGITQSPKYLFRKEGQNVTLSCEQNLNHDAMYWYRQDPGQGLRLIYYSQIVNDFQKGDIAEGYSVSREKKESFPLTVTSAQKNPTAFYLCASSIRPTGGLETQYFGPGTRLLVL.

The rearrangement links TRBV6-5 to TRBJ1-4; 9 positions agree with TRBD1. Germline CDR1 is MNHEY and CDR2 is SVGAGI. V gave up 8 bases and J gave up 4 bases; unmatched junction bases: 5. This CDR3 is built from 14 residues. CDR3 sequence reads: CASSLDRGNEKLFF. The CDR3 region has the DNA TGTGCCAGCTCGTTGGACAGGGGTAATGAAAAACTGTTTTTT.

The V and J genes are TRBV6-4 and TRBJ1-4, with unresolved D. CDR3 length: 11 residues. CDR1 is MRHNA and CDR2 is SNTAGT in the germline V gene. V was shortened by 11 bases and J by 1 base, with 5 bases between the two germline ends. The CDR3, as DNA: TGTGCCCCTCTAACTAATGAAAAACTGTTTTTT. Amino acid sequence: CAPLTNEKLFF.

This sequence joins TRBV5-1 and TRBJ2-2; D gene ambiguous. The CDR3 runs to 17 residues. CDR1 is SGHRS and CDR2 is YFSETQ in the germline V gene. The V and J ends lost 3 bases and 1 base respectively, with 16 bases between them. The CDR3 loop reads CASSSNSGARNTGELFF. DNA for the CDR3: TGCGCCAGCAGCTCTAATTCAGGTGCGCGGAACACCGGGGAGCTGTTTTTT.

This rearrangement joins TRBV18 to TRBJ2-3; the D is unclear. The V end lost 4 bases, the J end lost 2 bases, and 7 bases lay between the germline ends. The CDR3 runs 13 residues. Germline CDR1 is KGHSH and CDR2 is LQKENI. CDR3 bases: TGTGCCAGCTCACAAGCGAACACAGATACGCAGTATTTT. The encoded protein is CASSQANTDTQYF.